This record covers a single T cell receptor (beta chain). The sample comes from a study of blood T cell repertoires in COVID-19. Study-level background: Collection of acute and convalescent COVID-19 samples took place in the United States, Italy and Spain. From T cells, B-cell-depleted T cells, or PBMCs came the material, which was cDNA or gDNA.

Either two negative PCRs, clearance, or symptom resolution qualified Cohort 3 donors as recovered. With 3 bases clipped from V and 1 base from J, the junction kept 7 bases outside the gene matches. The CDR3 has 16 residues. Germline CDR1 and CDR2: SGHTA and FQGTGA. In the original processing: Using reference gene primer amplification, nucleated cell counts were estimated. The assay was immunoSEQ multiplex PCR, and TCRdb's table has in-frame clones only and misses some. V and J calls and clone size come straight from that table; D and trimming were deduced from the DNA. The sample carries about 130,000 clones, about four fifths recorded once.

The sequencing input was PBMCs or T cells enriched from blood (not recorded which). The genes are TRBV7-3 and TRBJ1-1; TRBD1 matches at 8 bases. This receptor was obtained from a man aged 25 to 40 who had recovered from COVID-19. CDR3 coding DNA: TGTGCCAGCAGCTTCTCTGCCGGGACAGGGAACACTGAAGCTTTCTTT. Translating it yields CASSFSAGTGNTEAFF.